This entry features one TCR beta chain sequence. Everyone who took part was roughly 18 to 89 years old, and they came from 24 US areas. Two negative PCRs, clearance, or symptom resolution were required of recovered Cohort 3 donors. This CDR3 region has 15 residues. V dropped 0 bases and J dropped 0 bases, with 7 bases sitting between them. The germline V gene has CDR1 SGDLS and CDR2 YYNGEE. The entry originates in a study of blood T cell repertoires in COVID-19. In the authors' methods: The assay estimated nucleated cells by amplifying reference gene primers. Here immunoSEQ multiplex PCR was the method, and the copy in TCRdb shows in-frame clones only, minus some. The DNA was the basis for D and trimming; V, J and clone size are from that table. The table lists approximately 440,000 clones, roughly 91% of them singletons.

The sequence derives from a man aged 18 to 35 who had recovered from COVID-19. The chain recombines TRBV9 with TRBJ1-3; D unresolved. Sequences were obtained from PBMCs or T cells enriched from blood (not recorded which). The CDR3 reads CASSVDPISGNTIYF. The CDR3 coding sequence is TGTGCCAGCAGCGTAGACCCTATCTCTGGAAACACCATATATTTT. The variable domain in full, completed from reference TRBV9 and TRBJ1-3, reads DSGVTQTPKHLITATGQRVTLRCSPRSGDLSVYWYQQSLDQGLQFLIQYYNGEERAKGNILERFSAQQFPDLHSELNLSSLELGDSALYFCASSVDPISGNTIYFGEGSWLTVV.